This T cell receptor beta chain was documented in a study of blood T cells in healthy people across ages. A J-beta primer mix and a sample-barcoded 5' primer were used in a second PCR of roughly 7 to 12 cycles. TCRdb itself ran the 5' RACE reads through MiXCR, one entry per CDR3 protein. The data contain around 990,000 distinct CDR3 sequences, 30% to 40% of them singletons. V trimming: 0 bases; J trimming: 2 bases; junction bases outside the gene matches: 11. Germline V lookup: CDR1 SGHTA, CDR2 FQGNSA. CDR3 length: 18 residues. This clonotype was obtained from a man younger than 30 in good health. Sequencing input: blood. This chain connects TRBV7-2 to TRBJ2-7; 9 bases line up with TRBD1. For the CDR3, the DNA is TGTGCCAGCAGCTTAGCCCCAATCGGACAGGGGCAGGCCTACGAGCAGTACTTC. Its protein product is CASSLAPIGQGQAYEQYF.